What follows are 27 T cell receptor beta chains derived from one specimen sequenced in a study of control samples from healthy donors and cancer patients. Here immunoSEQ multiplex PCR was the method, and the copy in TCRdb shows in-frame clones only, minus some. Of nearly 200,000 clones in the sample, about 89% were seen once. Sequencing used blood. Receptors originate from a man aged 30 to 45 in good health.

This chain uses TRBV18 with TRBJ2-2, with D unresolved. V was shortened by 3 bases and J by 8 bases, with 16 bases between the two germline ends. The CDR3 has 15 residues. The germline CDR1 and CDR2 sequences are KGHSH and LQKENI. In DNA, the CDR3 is TGTGCCAGCTCACCCCCGGACCCAACCTCGGGGGAGCTGTTTTTT. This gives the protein CASSPPDPTSGELFF. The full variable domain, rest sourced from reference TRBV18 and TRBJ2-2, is NAGVMQNPRHLVRRRGQEARLRCSPMKGHSHVYWYRQLPEEGLKFMVYLQKENIIDESGMPKERFSAEFPKEGPSILRIQQVVRGDSAAYFCASSPPDPTSGELFFGEGSRLTVL.

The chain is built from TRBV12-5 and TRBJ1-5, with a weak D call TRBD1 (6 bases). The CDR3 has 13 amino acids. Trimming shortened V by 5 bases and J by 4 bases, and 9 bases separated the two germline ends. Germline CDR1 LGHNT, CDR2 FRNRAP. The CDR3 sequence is CASGPGQNQPQHF. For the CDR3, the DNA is TGTGCTAGTGGTCCGGGACAAAATCAGCCCCAGCATTTT.

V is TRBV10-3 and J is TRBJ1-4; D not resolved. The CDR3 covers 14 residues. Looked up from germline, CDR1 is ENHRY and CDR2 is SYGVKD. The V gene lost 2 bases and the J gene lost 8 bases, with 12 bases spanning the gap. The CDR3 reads CAISESQNREKLFF. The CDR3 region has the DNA TGTGCCATCAGTGAGAGTCAAAATCGAGAAAAACTGTTTTTT.

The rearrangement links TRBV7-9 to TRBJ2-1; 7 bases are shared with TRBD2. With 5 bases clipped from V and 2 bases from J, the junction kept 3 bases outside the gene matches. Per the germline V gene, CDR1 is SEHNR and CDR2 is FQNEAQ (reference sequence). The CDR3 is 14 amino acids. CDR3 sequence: CASSQSGTYNEQFF. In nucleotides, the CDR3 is TGTGCCAGCAGCCAGAGCGGGACCTACAATGAGCAGTTCTTC.

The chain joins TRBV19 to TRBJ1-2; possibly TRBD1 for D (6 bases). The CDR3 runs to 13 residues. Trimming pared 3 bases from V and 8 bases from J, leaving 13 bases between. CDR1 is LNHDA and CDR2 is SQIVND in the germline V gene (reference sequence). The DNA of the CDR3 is TGTGCCAGTAGTATCGGGGGGCTCTACGGCTACACCTTC. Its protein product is CASSIGGLYGYTF.

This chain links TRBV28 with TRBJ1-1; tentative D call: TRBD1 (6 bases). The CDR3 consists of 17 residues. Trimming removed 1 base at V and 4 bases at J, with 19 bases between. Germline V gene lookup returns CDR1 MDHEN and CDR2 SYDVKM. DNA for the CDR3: TGTGCCAGCAGTTTATTCCAGTGGTCGGGGGCCCGCACTGAAGCTTTCTTT. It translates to CASSLFQWSGARTEAFF.

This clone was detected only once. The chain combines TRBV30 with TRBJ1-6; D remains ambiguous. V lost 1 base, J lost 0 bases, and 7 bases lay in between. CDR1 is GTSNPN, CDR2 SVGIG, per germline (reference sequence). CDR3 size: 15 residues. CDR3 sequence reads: CAWSEWSSYNSPLHF. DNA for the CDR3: TGTGCCTGGAGTGAGTGGAGCTCCTATAATTCACCCCTCCACTTT.

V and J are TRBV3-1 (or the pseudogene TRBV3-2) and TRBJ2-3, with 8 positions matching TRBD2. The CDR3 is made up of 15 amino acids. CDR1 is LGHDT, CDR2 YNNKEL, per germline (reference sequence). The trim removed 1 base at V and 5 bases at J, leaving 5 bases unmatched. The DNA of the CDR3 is TGTGCCAGCAGCCAAGCCGGACTAGCCAAAGATACGCAGTATTTT. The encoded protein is CASSQAGLAKDTQYF.

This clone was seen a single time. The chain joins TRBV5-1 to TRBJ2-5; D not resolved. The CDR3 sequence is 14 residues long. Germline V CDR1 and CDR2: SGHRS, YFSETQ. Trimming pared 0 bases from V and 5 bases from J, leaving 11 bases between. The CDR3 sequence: CASSLGQGGETQYF. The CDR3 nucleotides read TGCGCCAGCAGCTTGGGCCAAGGTGGGGAGACCCAGTACTTC. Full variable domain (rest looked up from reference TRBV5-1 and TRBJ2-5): KAGVTQTPRYLIKTRGQQVTLSCSPISGHRSVSWYQQTPGQGLQFLFEYFSETQRNKGNFPGRFSGRQFSNSRSEMNVSTLELGDSALYLCASSLGQGGETQYFGPGTRLLVL.

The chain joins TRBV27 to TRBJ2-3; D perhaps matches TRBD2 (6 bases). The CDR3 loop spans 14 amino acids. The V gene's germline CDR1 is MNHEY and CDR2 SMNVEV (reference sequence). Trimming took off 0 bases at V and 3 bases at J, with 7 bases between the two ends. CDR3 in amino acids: CASSLSGGTDTQYF. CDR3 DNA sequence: TGTGCCAGCAGTTTATCGGGGGGAACAGATACGCAGTATTTT.

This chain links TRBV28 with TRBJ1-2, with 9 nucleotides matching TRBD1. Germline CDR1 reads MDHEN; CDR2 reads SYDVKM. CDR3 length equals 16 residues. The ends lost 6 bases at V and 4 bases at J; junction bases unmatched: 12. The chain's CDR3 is CASRQPLGQGSYGYTF. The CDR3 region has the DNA TGTGCCAGCAGGCAGCCATTGGGACAGGGCAGCTATGGCTACACCTTC.

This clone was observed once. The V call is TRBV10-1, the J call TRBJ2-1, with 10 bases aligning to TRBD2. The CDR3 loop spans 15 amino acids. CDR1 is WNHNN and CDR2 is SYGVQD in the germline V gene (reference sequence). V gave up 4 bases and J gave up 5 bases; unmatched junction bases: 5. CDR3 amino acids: CASSGSGGVNNEQFF. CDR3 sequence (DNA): TGCGCCAGCAGTGGGAGCGGGGGGGTAAACAATGAGCAGTTCTTC.

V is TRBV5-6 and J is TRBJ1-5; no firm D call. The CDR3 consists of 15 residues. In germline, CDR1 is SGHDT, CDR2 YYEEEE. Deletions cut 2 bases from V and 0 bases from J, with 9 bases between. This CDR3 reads CASSLGVYSNQPQHF. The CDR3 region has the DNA TGTGCCAGCAGCTTAGGCGTCTATAGCAATCAGCCCCAGCATTTT.

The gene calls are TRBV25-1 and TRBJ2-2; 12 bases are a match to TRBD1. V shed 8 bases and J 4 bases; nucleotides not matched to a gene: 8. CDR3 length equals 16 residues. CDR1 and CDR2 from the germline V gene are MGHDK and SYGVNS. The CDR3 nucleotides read TGTGCCAGCGCAGGGACAGGGGGCTTTAGCACCGGGGAGCTGTTTTTT. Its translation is CASAGTGGFSTGELFF.

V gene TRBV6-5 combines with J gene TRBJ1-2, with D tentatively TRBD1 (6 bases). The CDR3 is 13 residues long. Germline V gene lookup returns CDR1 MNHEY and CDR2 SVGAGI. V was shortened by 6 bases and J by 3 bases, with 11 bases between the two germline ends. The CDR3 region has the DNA TGTGCCAGCAGACCGGACAGAGACTATGGCTACACCTTC. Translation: CASRPDRDYGYTF.

The DNA for the CDR3 is TGTGCCAGCAACTTAGAGGGGGCAGGGGACCCCTACGAGCAGTACTTC. Its translation is CASNLEGAGDPYEQYF. The chain links TRBV9 to TRBJ2-7, with 7 nucleotides matching TRBD1. CDR1 and CDR2 (germline): SGDLS, YYNGEE. The CDR3 length is 16 residues. After removal of 6 bases from V and 2 bases from J, the junction contained 14 bases not matched to a gene.

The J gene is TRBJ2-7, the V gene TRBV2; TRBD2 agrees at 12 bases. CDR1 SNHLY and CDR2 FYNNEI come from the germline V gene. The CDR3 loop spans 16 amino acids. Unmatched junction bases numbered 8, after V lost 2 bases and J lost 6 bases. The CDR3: CASSELAGGALSEQYF. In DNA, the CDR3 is TGTGCCAGCAGTGAACTAGCGGGGGGGGCTCTTTCCGAGCAGTACTTC.

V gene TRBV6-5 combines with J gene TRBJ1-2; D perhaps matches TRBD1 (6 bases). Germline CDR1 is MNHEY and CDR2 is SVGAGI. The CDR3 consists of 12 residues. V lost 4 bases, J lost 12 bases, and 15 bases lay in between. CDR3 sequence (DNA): TGTGCCAGCAGTTTCACAGGACAGTGGAACACCTTC. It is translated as CASSFTGQWNTF.

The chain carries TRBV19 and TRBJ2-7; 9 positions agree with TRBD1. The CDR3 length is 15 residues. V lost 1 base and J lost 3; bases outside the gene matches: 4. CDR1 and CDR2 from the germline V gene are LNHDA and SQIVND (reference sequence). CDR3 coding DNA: TGTGCCAGTAGTATAGGCGGGACAGGGCTCTACGAGCAGTACTTC. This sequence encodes CASSIGGTGLYEQYF.

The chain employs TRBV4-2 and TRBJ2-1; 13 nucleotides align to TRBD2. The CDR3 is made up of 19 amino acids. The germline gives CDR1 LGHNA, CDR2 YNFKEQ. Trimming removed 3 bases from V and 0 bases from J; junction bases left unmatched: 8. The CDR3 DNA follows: TGTGCCAGCAGCCAGGGGACTAGCGGGGCCATAAGCTCCTACAATGAGCAGTTCTTC. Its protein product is CASSQGTSGAISSYNEQFF.

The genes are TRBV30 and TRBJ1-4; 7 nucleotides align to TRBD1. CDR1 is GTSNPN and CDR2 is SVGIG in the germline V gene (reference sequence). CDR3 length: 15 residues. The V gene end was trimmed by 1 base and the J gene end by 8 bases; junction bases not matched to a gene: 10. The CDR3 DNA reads TGTGCCTGGAGTGGGGAAAGGGGGCGCAACGAAAAACTGTTTTTT. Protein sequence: CAWSGERGRNEKLFF.

The chain's CDR3 is CSASATGGIDTQYF. The CDR3 DNA is TGCAGTGCTAGTGCTACGGGGGGTATTGATACGCAGTATTTT. This rearrangement joins TRBV20-1 to TRBJ2-3, with 7 positions matching TRBD2. From germline, CDR1 is DFQATT and CDR2 SNEGSKA (reference sequence). The CDR3 spans 14 residues. V dropped 3 bases and J dropped 6; count of bases not matched to a gene: 9.

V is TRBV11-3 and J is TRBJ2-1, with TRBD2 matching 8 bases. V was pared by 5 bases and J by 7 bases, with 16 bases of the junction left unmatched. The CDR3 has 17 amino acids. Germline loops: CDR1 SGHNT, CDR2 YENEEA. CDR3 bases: TGTGCCAGCAGCCGGTCCGGCGCGCGGGGGGCCGGGAATGAGCAGTTCTTC. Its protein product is CASSRSGARGAGNEQFF.

Here the CDR3 DNA reads TGTGCCAGCAGTCCGGGAGACGGGGATGATCAGCCCCAGCATTTT. Its protein is CASSPGDGDDQPQHF. The chain has TRBV6-5 and TRBJ1-5; D unresolved. This CDR3 region has 15 residues. Germline CDR1 is MNHEY and CDR2 is SVGAGI. Trimming removed 5 bases at V and 5 bases at J, with 16 bases between.

CDR3 coding DNA: TGTGCCAGCAGGGTGGGATATAATTCACCCCTCCACTTT. Residues: CASRVGYNSPLHF. The chain links TRBV28 to TRBJ1-6, with no clear D. The CDR3 runs to 13 residues. Germline V gives CDR1 MDHEN, CDR2 SYDVKM. Trimming shortened V by 6 bases and J by 4 bases, and 7 bases separated the two germline ends.

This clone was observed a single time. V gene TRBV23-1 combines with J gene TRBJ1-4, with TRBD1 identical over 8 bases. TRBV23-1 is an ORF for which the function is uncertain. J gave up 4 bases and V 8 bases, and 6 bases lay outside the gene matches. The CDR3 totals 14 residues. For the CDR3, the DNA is TGCGCCAGCGGGGCAACAGGGGGTAATGAAAAACTGTTTTTT. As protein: CASGATGGNEKLFF.

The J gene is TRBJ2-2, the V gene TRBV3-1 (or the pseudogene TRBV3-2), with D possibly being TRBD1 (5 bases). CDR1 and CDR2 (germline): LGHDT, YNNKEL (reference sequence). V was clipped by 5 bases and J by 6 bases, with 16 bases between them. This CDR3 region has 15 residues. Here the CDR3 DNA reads TGTGCCAGCAGCTACCCGCAGGGCCTGGCCGGGGAGCTGTTTTTT. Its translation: CASSYPQGLAGELFF.